The 30 T cell receptor beta chains listed next were all sequenced from one sample in a study of radiotherapy plus CTLA-4 blockade in lung cancer (dated by TCRdb to 2017 to 2018). The library was obtained by the immunoSEQ multiplex PCR assay. Drawn from immuneACCESS, this table holds only the in-frame rearrangements with V and J called that TCRdb kept. Clones are partly lost; checked studies trace under half to an unresolved V gene and leave the rest unexplained. The sample records roughly 98,000 clones, around four fifths of which are singletons. 3% to 4% of the sample is held by the ten biggest clonotypes. The specimen was peripheral blood, collected from a patient treated with radiotherapy plus ipilimumab. These receptors originate from a human donor with non-small cell lung cancer who had a partial response to radiotherapy plus ipilimumab.

V usage is TRBV11-2 and J usage is TRBJ1-1; 7 bases are a match to TRBD1. Germline V gene lookup returns CDR1 SGHAT and CDR2 FQNNGV. The CDR3 has 13 amino acids. With V trimmed by 5 bases and J by 3 bases, 3 bases remained unmatched. The CDR3 loop is CASSEDRYTEAFF. CDR3 DNA sequence: TGTGCCAGCAGCGAGGACAGGTACACTGAAGCTTTCTTT.

The chain uses TRBV5-4 and TRBJ2-1, with D hard to call. Germline-derived CDR1 and CDR2 are SGHNT and YYREEE (reference sequence). The CDR3 loop spans 15 amino acids. V lost 0 bases, J lost 4 bases, and 11 bases lay in between. The CDR3 nucleotides are TGTGCCAGCAGCTTGGTATCCGGTCTATACAATGAGCAGTTCTTC. Protein product: CASSLVSGLYNEQFF.

The gene calls are TRBV10-3 and TRBJ2-1, with TRBD2 identical over 9 bases. CDR1 and CDR2 from the germline V gene are ENHRY and SYGVKD. With V trimmed by 2 bases and J by 5 bases, 1 base remained unmatched. This CDR3 region has 14 residues. The CDR3 region is CAISELAGNNEQFF. Written as DNA, the CDR3 is TGTGCCATCAGTGAGCTAGCGGGAAACAATGAGCAGTTCTTC.

The gene calls are TRBV6-6 and TRBJ1-5; maybe TRBD1 (5 bases). CDR1 and CDR2 from the germline V gene are MNHNY and SVGAGI (reference sequence). The V end lost 6 bases, the J end lost 0 bases, and 9 bases lay between the germline ends. This CDR3 is built from 14 residues. CDR3 sequence (DNA): TGTGCCAGCAGGCCCGGGGGTAGCAATCAGCCCCAGCATTTT. This translates into CASRPGGSNQPQHF.

The chain couples TRBV28 to TRBJ2-3, with 8 bases fitting TRBD2. The junction had 2 bases not matched to a gene; V was cut back by 5 bases and J by 4 bases. CDR1 is MDHEN and CDR2 is SYDVKM in the germline V gene. This CDR3 contains 13 residues. Here the CDR3 DNA reads TGTGCCAGCAGTCTAGCGGGCTCAGATACGCAGTATTTT. This encodes CASSLAGSDTQYF. The variable domain in full, with the rest retrieved from reference TRBV28 and TRBJ2-3, is DVKVTQSSRYLVKRTGEKVFLECVQDMDHENMFWYRQDPGLGLRLIYFSYDVKMKEKGDIPEGYSVSREKKERFSLILESASTNQTSMYLCASSLAGSDTQYFGPGTRLTVL.

This clone came up once. The chain couples TRBV29-1 to TRBJ1-1; 7 bases are a match to TRBD1. The ends lost 7 bases at V and 1 base at J; junction bases unmatched: 6. The CDR3 consists of 13 residues. Germline CDR1 is SQVTM and CDR2 is ANQGSEA. As DNA, the CDR3 is TGCAGCGCGGCACAGGGGACGAACACTGAAGCTTTCTTT. This sequence encodes CSAAQGTNTEAFF. Full variable domain (missing parts from reference TRBV29-1 and TRBJ1-1): SAVISQKPSRDICQRGTSLTIQCQVDSQVTMMFWYRQQPGQSLTLIATANQGSEATYESGFVIDKFPISRPNLTFSTLTVSNMSPEDSSIYLCSAAQGTNTEAFFGQGTRLTVV.

The chain links TRBV30 to TRBJ1-4, with 8 bases identical to TRBD1. The CDR3 extends over 14 amino acids. The V segment lost 1 base and the J segment 7 bases; nucleotides outside the gene matches: 5. Germline CDR1 GTSNPN, CDR2 SVGIG (reference sequence). DNA for the CDR3: TGTGCCTGGAGTGGCCAGGGGGCGTTTGAAAAACTGTTTTTT. Its protein product is CAWSGQGAFEKLFF.

The chain couples TRBV19 to TRBJ2-7, with 7 bases identical to TRBD2. Germline-derived CDR1 and CDR2 are LNHDA and SQIVND (reference sequence). The CDR3 contains 14 residues. V shed 6 bases, J shed 1 base, and the junction held 6 bases outside the gene matches. The CDR3 loop reads CASSAAGVSYEQYF. The CDR3 coding sequence is TGTGCCAGTAGCGCGGCGGGAGTATCCTACGAGCAGTACTTC.

The J gene is TRBJ1-1, the V gene TRBV6-5, with D hard to call. The V gene's germline CDR1 is MNHEY and CDR2 SVGAGI. The CDR3 runs 12 residues. V was clipped by 6 bases and J by 5 bases, with 10 bases between them. The CDR3 loop is CASRNRLTEAFF. DNA of the CDR3: TGTGCCAGCAGAAACCGACTTACTGAAGCTTTCTTT.

The chain links TRBV30 to TRBJ2-7, with 8 bases that match TRBD2. This CDR3 has 13 amino acids. Germline lookup yields CDR1 GTSNPN and CDR2 SVGIG (reference sequence). J lost 5 bases, V lost 4 bases, and 7 bases had no gene match. The DNA of the CDR3 is TGTGCCTGGAACATAGCGGGAAATCACGAGCAGTACTTC. Translated: CAWNIAGNHEQYF.

The chain couples TRBV11-2 to TRBJ2-7, with TRBD2 as a possible D gene (6 bases). This CDR3 has 15 residues. V lost 5 bases, J lost 6 bases, and 20 bases lay in between. Germline values: CDR1 SGHAT, CDR2 FQNNGV. The CDR3 DNA reads as TGTGCCAGCAGCCCTACTGGCGGGGCTCCTGGCGAGCAGTACTTC. Encoded protein: CASSPTGGAPGEQYF.

This chain uses TRBV9 with TRBJ1-3, with D perhaps matching TRBD1 (5 bases). This CDR3 comprises 16 residues. The V gene lost 3 bases and the J gene lost 0 bases, with 13 bases spanning the gap. The germline V gene has CDR1 SGDLS and CDR2 YYNGEE. DNA for the CDR3: TGTGCCAGCAGCGCCAACAGGTTCAGCTCTGGAAACACCATATATTTT. Encoded protein: CASSANRFSSGNTIYF. The complete variable domain, with remaining parts taken from reference TRBV9 and TRBJ1-3, reads DSGVTQTPKHLITATGQRVTLRCSPRSGDLSVYWYQQSLDQGLQFLIQYYNGEERAKGNILERFSAQQFPDLHSELNLSSLELGDSALYFCASSANRFSSGNTIYFGEGSWLTVV.

V is TRBV18 and J is TRBJ2-7; D possibly corresponds to TRBD1 (6 bases). The CDR3 extends over 14 amino acids. With 2 bases removed from V and 4 bases from J, the gap between germline ends came to 12 bases. The germline V gene has CDR1 KGHSH and CDR2 LQKENI. In DNA form, the CDR3 reads TGTGCCAGCTCACCAGAACAGGGCTCGTACGAGCAGTACTTC. Its translation is CASSPEQGSYEQYF.

This clone showed up just once. The gene calls are TRBV11-2 and TRBJ2-7, with D possibly TRBD2 on 6 matching bases. The CDR3 runs to 15 residues. Trimming took 1 base from V and 0 from J, leaving 10 bases between them. The germline V gene encodes CDR1 SGHAT and CDR2 FQNNGV. CDR3 amino acids: CASSLASASSYEQYF. The CDR3 DNA reads as TGTGCCAGCAGCTTAGCTAGCGCTAGCTCCTACGAGCAGTACTTC.

The chain joins TRBV2 to TRBJ2-5; D unresolved. CDR3 length: 15 residues. In germline, CDR1 is SNHLY, CDR2 FYNNEI. Trimming took off 2 bases at V and 9 bases at J, with 19 bases between the two ends. CDR3 DNA: TGTGCCAGCAGTGAATCTGCCGGAGCTTGGAGCTCCCAGTACTTC. Its protein product is CASSESAGAWSSQYF.

The rearrangement links TRBV19 to TRBJ2-7; D is perhaps TRBD1 (5 bases). V lost 3 bases and J 1 base, leaving 13 bases between the germline ends. CDR1 is LNHDA and CDR2 is SQIVND in the germline V gene (reference sequence). There are 15 residues in the CDR3. The CDR3 sequence: CASSIKTEPSYEQYF. The CDR3 DNA is TGTGCCAGTAGTATTAAGACAGAACCATCCTACGAGCAGTACTTC.

J is TRBJ2-7 and V is TRBV28, with D perhaps matching TRBD1 (6 bases). This CDR3 region has 15 residues. V was pared by 4 bases and J by 8 bases, with 21 bases between. The V gene's germline CDR1 is MDHEN and CDR2 SYDVKM. The CDR3 DNA follows: TGTGCCAGCAGTTCCAGGGCAGGGGTATCTCCAAAGCAGTACTTC. It specifies CASSSRAGVSPKQYF.

A note on this clone: One end of the junction is discordant with germline, which a read error may explain. Other DNA sequences from this sample encode an identical CDR3 as well. The V gene is TRBV7-2, the J gene TRBJ1-2; 7 positions agree with TRBD1. The CDR3 covers 15 residues. CDR1 is SGHTA and CDR2 is FQGNSA in the germline V gene. CDR3 in amino acids: CASSLGGTAGYGYTF. The CDR3, as DNA: TGTGCCAGCAGCTTAGGTGGGACAGCCGGCTATGGTTACACCTTC.

The chain joins TRBV27 to TRBJ1-5, with a tentative D call TRBD1 (6 bases). Germline CDR1 reads MNHEY; CDR2 reads SMNVEV (reference sequence). With 6 bases removed from V and 5 bases from J, the gap between germline ends came to 17 bases. CDR3 length: 15 amino acids. CDR3 coding DNA: TGTGCCAGCAGCCCCAACAGGGAGAGATATCAGCCCCAGCATTTT. Amino acids: CASSPNRERYQPQHF.

The V and J genes are TRBV6-1 and TRBJ1-5; the D gene is possibly TRBD1 (6 bases). The CDR3 extends over 13 amino acids. Germline lookup yields CDR1 MNHNS and CDR2 SASEGT. Trimming stripped 6 bases from V and 4 bases from J, with 10 bases between. The CDR3 coding sequence is TGTGCCAGCAGAGGGACACCAAATCAGCCCCAGCATTTT. It specifies CASRGTPNQPQHF.

The V gene is TRBV5-1, the J gene TRBJ2-7; 11 bases align to TRBD1. This CDR3 has 15 residues. Germline V CDR1 and CDR2: SGHRS, YFSETQ. Trimming at V came to 3 bases and at J to 4 bases, leaving 6 bases not matched to a gene. DNA of the CDR3: TGCGCCAGCAGCTACTCCGGGACAGGGGGGTACGAGCAGTACTTC. Translated: CASSYSGTGGYEQYF.

This rearrangement joins TRBV2 to TRBJ2-2; maybe TRBD1 (6 bases). V was pared by 5 bases and J by 8 bases, with 6 bases between. The CDR3 runs to 11 residues. The germline gives CDR1 SNHLY, CDR2 FYNNEI. Written as DNA, the CDR3 is TGTGCCAGCAGTAGGGGGGGGGAGCTGTTTTTT. It encodes CASSRGGELFF.

There are a few counts of this clone. The chain couples TRBV6-5 to TRBJ1-2; D is undetermined. The V end was cut by 5 bases, the J end by 8 bases, with 6 bases between. The germline CDR1 and CDR2 sequences are MNHEY and SVGAGI. The CDR3 consists of 10 residues. CDR3 protein: CASSDIGYTF. Here the CDR3 DNA reads TGTGCCAGCAGTGACATCGGCTACACCTTC.

The CDR3, as DNA: TGCGCCAGCGGGGGACTATCCACAGATACGCAGTATTTT. Amino acid sequence: CASGGLSTDTQYF. The rearrangement links TRBV5-1 to TRBJ2-3, with TRBD2 matching 7 bases. Germline-derived CDR1 and CDR2 are SGHRS and YFSETQ. This CDR3 is 13 amino acids long. With V trimmed by 7 bases and J by 2 bases, 4 bases remained unmatched.

This chain's CDR3 is CASSYRQGVGGETQYF. Here the CDR3 DNA reads TGTGCCAGCAGTTACCGACAGGGGGTTGGGGGGGAGACCCAGTACTTC. The chain carries TRBV6-6 and TRBJ2-5; TRBD1 matches at 9 bases. V shed 2 bases and J 5 bases; nucleotides not matched to a gene: 9. CDR1 is MNHNY and CDR2 is SVGAGI in the germline V gene (reference sequence). The CDR3 consists of 16 residues.

The chain recombines TRBV7-2 with TRBJ2-5, with no clear D. CDR3 size: 14 residues. Germline CDR1 SGHTA, CDR2 FQGNSA. Between the trimmed V and J ends, which lost 1 base and 5 bases, there was a span of 11 bases. The CDR3 here is CASSLVVAAETQYF. The CDR3, as DNA: TGTGCCAGCAGCTTAGTGGTAGCTGCGGAGACCCAGTACTTC.

J is TRBJ1-3 and V is TRBV7-2; no firm D call. Germline V gene data show CDR1 as SGHTA and CDR2 as FQGNSA. The V end lost 8 bases, the J end lost 0 bases, and 11 bases lay between the germline ends. CDR3 length: 14 residues. The CDR3 nucleotides read TGTGCCAGCTCGGACGGGAGCTCTGGAAACACCATATATTTT. Protein product: CASSDGSSGNTIYF.

V and J are TRBV7-9 and TRBJ1-1; D might be TRBD1 (5 bases). V shed 8 bases and J shed 3 bases, with 10 bases lying between them. CDR1 and CDR2 from the germline V gene are SEHNR and FQNEAQ (reference sequence). This CDR3 region has 12 residues. CDR3 sequence (DNA): TGTGCCAGCTCTAAGGGGTACACTGAAGCTTTCTTT. It yields the protein CASSKGYTEAFF.

V is TRBV5-8 and J is TRBJ2-4; 7 bases match TRBD2. Germline loops: CDR1 SGHTS, CDR2 YDEGEE. The V segment lost 4 bases and the J segment 1 base; nucleotides outside the gene matches: 8. This CDR3 comprises 16 residues. The DNA for the CDR3 is TGTGCCAGCAGCCCGGGGGGTAACCGGGCCAAAAACATTCAGTACTTC. Its translation: CASSPGGNRAKNIQYF.

CDR3 in DNA: TGTGCCAGCAGCTTAGGACTAGCTGAGACAGATACGCAGTATTTT. It yields the protein CASSLGLAETDTQYF. The chain joins TRBV7-9 to TRBJ2-3; the match to TRBD2 covers 7 bases. Germline V gene sequence: CDR1 SEHNR, CDR2 FQNEAQ (reference sequence). The ends lost 1 base at V and 3 bases at J; junction bases unmatched: 4. The CDR3 is 15 residues long.